This entry features one T cell receptor (beta chain) sequence. Authors' processing steps: Estimates of nucleated cell counts were drawn from the amplification of reference gene primers. The table came from immunoSEQ multiplex PCR; TCRdb's copy has only in-frame clones and leaves some out. V and J calls and clone size come straight from that table; D and trimming were deduced from the DNA. This sample yields 200,000 to 250,000 clones, of which roughly four fifths are seen a single time; more than 2% belongs to the top ten. Germline V gene lookup returns CDR1 MGHDK and CDR2 SYGVNS. The germline V and J ends were trimmed by 2 bases and 2 bases, with 13 bases remaining between them. The CDR3 is 16 amino acids. These data originate in a study of blood T cell repertoires in COVID-19. Study summary: From the United States, Italy and Spain came samples of acute and convalescent COVID-19. T cells, B-cell-depleted T cells, or PBMCs provided the cDNA or gDNA that served as material.

This chain joins TRBV25-1 and TRBJ1-3; a possible D gene is TRBD1 (5 bases). Material: peripheral blood. The TCR originated in a woman aged 55-70 years with acute or convalescent COVID-19. For the CDR3, the DNA is TGTGCCAGCAGTGAACTCAGGGAGGACGCTGGAAACACCATATATTTT. This codes for CASSELREDAGNTIYF.